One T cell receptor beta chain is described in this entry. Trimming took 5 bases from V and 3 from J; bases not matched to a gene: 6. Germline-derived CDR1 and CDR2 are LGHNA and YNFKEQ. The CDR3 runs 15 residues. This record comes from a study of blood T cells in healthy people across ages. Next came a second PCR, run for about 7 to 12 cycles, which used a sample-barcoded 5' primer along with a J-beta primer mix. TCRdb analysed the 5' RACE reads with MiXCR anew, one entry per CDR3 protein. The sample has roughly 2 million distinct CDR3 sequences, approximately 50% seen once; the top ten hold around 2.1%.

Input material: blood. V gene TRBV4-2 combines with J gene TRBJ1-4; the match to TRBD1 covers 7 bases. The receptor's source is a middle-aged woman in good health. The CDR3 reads CASSRVGTANEKLFF. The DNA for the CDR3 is TGTGCCAGCAGCAGAGTAGGGACAGCTAATGAAAAACTGTTTTTT.